Here is one TCR beta chain with its context. CDR1 is SGHNT and CDR2 is YYREEE in the germline V gene (reference sequence). V was shortened by 4 bases and J by 7 bases, with 11 bases between the two germline ends. The CDR3 loop spans 12 amino acids. Each patient experienced a relapse that followed autologous stem cell transplantation, and brentuximab vedotin exposure varied. This specimen belongs to a study of PD-1 blockade in classical Hodgkin lymphoma. The repertoire was sequenced with immunoSEQ multiplex PCR; TCRdb's copy has only in-frame clones and lacks some. The profile covers about 100,000 clones, with 80% to 90% appearing a single time and 20% taken by the ten largest.

This clonotype was sampled from a human donor with classical Hodgkin lymphoma. The source material was peripheral blood mononuclear cells (PBMCs), sampled before the second cycle of nivolumab. The V call is TRBV5-4, the J call TRBJ1-2, with D perhaps TRBD1 (6 bases). For the CDR3, the DNA is TGTGCCAGCAGCACAGGGCTAACTGGCTACACCTTC. It encodes CASSTGLTGYTF.